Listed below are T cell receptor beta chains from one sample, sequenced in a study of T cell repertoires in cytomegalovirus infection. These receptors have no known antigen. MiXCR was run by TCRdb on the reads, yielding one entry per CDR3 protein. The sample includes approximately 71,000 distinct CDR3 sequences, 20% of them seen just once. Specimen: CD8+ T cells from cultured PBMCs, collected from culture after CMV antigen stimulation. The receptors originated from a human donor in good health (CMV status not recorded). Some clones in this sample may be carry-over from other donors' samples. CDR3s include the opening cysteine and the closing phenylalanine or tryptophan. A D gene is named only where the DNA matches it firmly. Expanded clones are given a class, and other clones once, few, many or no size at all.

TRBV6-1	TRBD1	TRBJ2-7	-	CASSETRDRKGAGEQYF	TGTGCCAGCAGTGAAACGAGGGACAGGAAAGGTGCAGGCGAGCAGTACTTC
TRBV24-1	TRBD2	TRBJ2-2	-	CATSGLAGGLTGELFF	TGTGCCACCAGTGGTCTAGCGGGGGGGCTCACCGGGGAGCTGTTTTTT
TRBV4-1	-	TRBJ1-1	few	CASSQDPGTEAFF	TGCGCCAGCAGCCAAGATCCAGGCACTGAAGCTTTCTTT
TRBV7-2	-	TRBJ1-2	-	CASSLRDGYTF	TGTGCCAGCAGCTTAAGGGATGGCTACACCTTC
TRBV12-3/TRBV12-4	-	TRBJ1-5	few	CASSSRAGNQPQHF	TGTGCCAGCAGCTCAAGGGCAGGCAATCAGCCCCAGCATTTT
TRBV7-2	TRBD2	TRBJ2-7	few	CASSLGTNYEQYF	TGTGCCAGCAGCTTGGGGACTAACTACGAGCAGTACTTC
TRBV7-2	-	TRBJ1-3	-	CASSLRQTSSGNTIYF	TGTGCCAGCAGCTTAAGACAGACAAGCTCTGGAAACACCATATATTTT
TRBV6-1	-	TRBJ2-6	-	CASSSLGSSGANVLTF	TGTGCCAGCAGTTCGTTAGGTAGTTCTGGGGCCAACGTCCTGACTTTC
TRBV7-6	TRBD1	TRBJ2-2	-	CASSRDRGNTGELFF	TGTGCCAGCAGCAGGGACAGGGGTAACACCGGGGAGCTGTTTTTT
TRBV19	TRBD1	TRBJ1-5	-	CASSSNPGTGDWQPQHF	TGTGCCAGTAGTTCCAACCCCGGGACAGGGGATTGGCAGCCCCAGCATTTT
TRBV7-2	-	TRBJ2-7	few	CASSALLGLGYEQYF	TGTGCCAGCAGCGCCCTGCTAGGGCTTGGCTACGAGCAGTACTTC
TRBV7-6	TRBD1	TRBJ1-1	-	CASSPGQGYTEAFF	TGTGCCAGCAGTCCGGGACAGGGGTACACTGAAGCTTTCTTT
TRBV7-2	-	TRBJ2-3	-	CASRAWDSTDTQYF	TGTGCCAGCAGAGCCTGGGATAGCACAGATACGCAGTATTTT
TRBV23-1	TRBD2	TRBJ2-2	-	CASSQSGGAANTGELFF	TGCGCTAGCAGTCAATCGGGAGGCGCCGCGAACACCGGGGAGCTGTTTTTT
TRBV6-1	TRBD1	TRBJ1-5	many	CASRKRKQGNQPQHF	TGTGCCAGCAGGAAAAGAAAACAGGGGAATCAGCCCCAGCATTTT
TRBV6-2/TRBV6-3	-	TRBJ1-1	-	CASSYRPRQPQNTEAFF	TGTGCCAGCAGTTACCGACCGCGTCAGCCCCAAAACACTGAAGCTTTCTTT
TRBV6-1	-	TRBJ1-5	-	CASSEVRVRNQPQHF	TGTGCCAGCAGTGAAGTTAGGGTTCGCAATCAGCCCCAGCATTTT
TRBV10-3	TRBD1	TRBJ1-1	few	CAISVTGEMNTEAFF	TGTGCCATCAGTGTTACAGGGGAAATGAACACTGAAGCTTTCTTT